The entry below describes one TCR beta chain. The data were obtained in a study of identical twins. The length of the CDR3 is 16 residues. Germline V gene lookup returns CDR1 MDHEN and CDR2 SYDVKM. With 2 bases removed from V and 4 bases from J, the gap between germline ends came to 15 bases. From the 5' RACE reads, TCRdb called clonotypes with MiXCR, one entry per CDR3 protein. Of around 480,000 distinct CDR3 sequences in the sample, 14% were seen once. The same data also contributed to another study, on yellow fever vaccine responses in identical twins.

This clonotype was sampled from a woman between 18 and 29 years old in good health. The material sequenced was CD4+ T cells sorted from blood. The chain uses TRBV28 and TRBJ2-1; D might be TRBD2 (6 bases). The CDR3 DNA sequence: TGTGCCAGCAGTTTAAGTGGGGGACTCCAATACAATGAGCAGTTCTTC. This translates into CASSLSGGLQYNEQFF.